Each of the 18 T cell receptor beta chains below was sequenced from the same sample in a study of Ad26.COV2.S vaccination and SARS-CoV-2 variants. Treatment: about 20 received Ad26.COV2.S at low or high dose, single or two shots; five or six received placebo; per-sample allocation not given. All samples were drawn on day 63, counting from the first vaccine or placebo injection. Some clones are missing from TCRdb's copy, which holds only in-frame ones; the method was immunoSEQ multiplex PCR. The repertoire includes about 320,000 clones, about 82% of them detected once, and roughly 1.9% sits in the top ten. The source material was peripheral blood, sampled in a trial of Ad26.COV2.S vaccine versus placebo. These receptors originate from a person aged 18-65 years who received the Ad26.COV2.S COVID-19 vaccine or a placebo.

The rearrangement links TRBV30 to TRBJ2-1, with D tentatively TRBD1 (5 bases). This CDR3 has 12 amino acids. V lost 5 bases and J 7 bases, leaving 12 bases between the germline ends. CDR1 is GTSNPN, CDR2 SVGIG, per germline (reference sequence). In nucleotides, the CDR3 is TGTGCCTGGGCAGGGTTGGCGAATGAGCAGTTCTTC. Its translation: CAWAGLANEQFF.

V and J are TRBV11-3 and TRBJ2-1; 8 bases are shared with TRBD2. The V gene end was trimmed by 4 bases and the J gene end by 5 bases; junction bases not matched to a gene: 4. The CDR3 consists of 14 residues. Germline V CDR1 and CDR2: SGHNT, YENEEA. CDR3 in amino acids: CASSSLAGDNEQFF. The CDR3 bases are TGTGCCAGCAGCTCCCTAGCGGGCGACAATGAGCAGTTCTTC.

This clone was seen at least ten times. DNA for the CDR3: TGTGCCAGCAGCCAAGAGCAGGGATGGTACACTGAAGCTTTCTTT. Amino acids: CASSQEQGWYTEAFF. The chain links TRBV3-1 (or the pseudogene TRBV3-2) to TRBJ1-1, with TRBD1 as a possible D gene (5 bases). The CDR3 extends over 15 amino acids. The germline CDR1 and CDR2 sequences are LGHDT and YNNKEL (reference sequence). V was clipped by 0 bases and J by 3 bases, with 11 bases between them.

The rearrangement uses TRBV11-2 and TRBJ2-3; D not resolved. V was pared by 3 bases and J by 2 bases, with 3 bases between. Germline V gives CDR1 SGHAT, CDR2 FQNNGV. The CDR3 has 12 amino acids. The CDR3 region has the DNA TGTGCCAGCAGCTTTGACACAGATACGCAGTATTTT. Translating it yields CASSFDTDTQYF.

The rearrangement uses TRBV27 and TRBJ1-5; no firm D call. Trimming cost V 5 bases and J 0 bases, with 11 bases left between them. The CDR3 length is 15 residues. Germline values: CDR1 MNHEY, CDR2 SMNVEV (reference sequence). CDR3 nucleotides: TGTGCCAGCAGTCCAAAGGACGGTAGCAATCAGCCCCAGCATTTT. Translated: CASSPKDGSNQPQHF.

The chain carries TRBV19 and TRBJ1-2; 7 positions agree with TRBD1. The CDR3 is 19 residues long. In germline, CDR1 is LNHDA, CDR2 SQIVND (reference sequence). Trimming cost V 4 bases and J 1 base; bases outside gene matches: 18. The CDR3 nucleotides read TGTGCCAGTAGTACGAGGGACGGAACTCCCTACAGGGGTAACTATGGCTACACCTTC. It specifies CASSTRDGTPYRGNYGYTF. Full variable domain (missing parts from reference TRBV19 and TRBJ1-2): DGGITQSPKYLFRKEGQNVTLSCEQNLNHDAMYWYRQDPGQGLRLIYYSQIVNDFQKGDIAEGYSVSREKKESFPLTVTSAQKNPTAFYLCASSTRDGTPYRGNYGYTFGSGTRLTVV.

To note about this clone: The same CDR3 can be traced to other DNA sequences in this sample. J is TRBJ2-2 and V is TRBV19; tentative D call: TRBD2 (6 bases). The V end was cut by 5 bases, the J end by 2 bases, with 9 bases between. Germline CDR1 LNHDA, CDR2 SQIVND (reference sequence). CDR3 length: 14 amino acids. This chain's CDR3 is CASSGGLNTGELFF. The CDR3 DNA reads TGTGCCAGTAGTGGGGGACTTAACACCGGGGAGCTGTTTTTT.

This sequence joins TRBV11-2 and TRBJ2-5, with TRBD2 matching over 11 bases. Losses at the gene ends were 4 bases for V and 2 bases for J; bases not matched to a gene: 3. CDR1 SGHAT and CDR2 FQNNGV come from the germline V gene. The CDR3 totals 15 residues. The CDR3 nucleotides read TGTGCCAGCAGCTCACGGACTAGCGGGCAAGAGACCCAGTACTTC. It is translated as CASSSRTSGQETQYF.

The CDR3 reads CASSLTLGQHEQYF. The CDR3 bases are TGTGCCAGCAGCTTGACATTAGGGCAACACGAGCAGTACTTC. The chain recombines TRBV5-5 with TRBJ2-7, with D hard to call. V shed 1 base and J shed 5 bases, with 13 bases lying between them. Germline CDR1 is SGHKS and CDR2 is YYEKEE (reference sequence). CDR3 length equals 14 residues.

A single count supports this clone. The chain combines TRBV5-1 with TRBJ2-5; 8 nucleotides match TRBD1. The CDR3 is 16 amino acids. Germline V gene lookup returns CDR1 SGHRS and CDR2 YFSETQ. Trimming took 0 bases from V and 2 from J; bases not matched to a gene: 6. The CDR3 region is CASSLALRTGQETQYF. The CDR3 DNA reads TGCGCCAGCAGCTTGGCCCTCCGGACAGGGCAAGAGACCCAGTACTTC. The variable domain in full, completed from reference TRBV5-1 and TRBJ2-5, reads KAGVTQTPRYLIKTRGQQVTLSCSPISGHRSVSWYQQTPGQGLQFLFEYFSETQRNKGNFPGRFSGRQFSNSRSEMNVSTLELGDSALYLCASSLALRTGQETQYFGPGTRLLVL.

This chain connects TRBV18 to TRBJ1-2; D unresolved. Germline V gives CDR1 KGHSH, CDR2 LQKENI. The V end lost 0 bases, the J end lost 2 bases, and 10 bases lay between the germline ends. CDR3 length: 15 amino acids. This CDR3 is CASSPPSLPNYGYTF. In DNA form, the CDR3 reads TGTGCCAGCTCACCACCAAGCCTACCCAACTATGGCTACACCTTC.

V usage is TRBV20-1 and J usage is TRBJ2-5, with D unclear. The CDR3 contains 10 residues. Germline lookup yields CDR1 DFQATT and CDR2 SNEGSKA (reference sequence). Trimming shortened V by 6 bases and J by 1 base, and 3 bases separated the two germline ends. Here the CDR3 DNA reads TGCAGTGCGATCCAAGAGACCCAGTACTTC. Encoded protein: CSAIQETQYF.

This clone appeared a few times. V gene TRBV7-9 combines with J gene TRBJ2-1; 10 bases are a match to TRBD1. This CDR3 is 17 amino acids long. V dropped 6 bases and J dropped 1; count of bases not matched to a gene: 9. Germline V gene sequence: CDR1 SEHNR, CDR2 FQNEAQ (reference sequence). CDR3 sequence: CASSPRAGQGSYNEQFF. CDR3 nucleotides: TGTGCCAGCAGTCCCCGGGCGGGACAGGGGTCCTACAATGAGCAGTTCTTC.

The J gene is TRBJ2-3, the V gene TRBV18; 7 bases align to TRBD2. Germline V gene lookup returns CDR1 KGHSH and CDR2 LQKENI. This CDR3 region has 18 residues. Trimming removed 0 bases from V and 1 base from J; junction bases left unmatched: 10. CDR3 sequence (DNA): TGTGCCAGCTCACCACCTTCGAGCGGGAATCTCCGCACAGATACGCAGTATTTT. It translates to CASSPPSSGNLRTDTQYF.

The rearrangement links TRBV18 to TRBJ2-5; 7 bases match TRBD2. This CDR3 is 13 amino acids long. Germline loops: CDR1 KGHSH, CDR2 LQKENI. The V gene end was trimmed by 6 bases and the J gene end by 1 base; junction bases not matched to a gene: 2. CDR3 loop: CASSGGSQETQYF. In nucleotides, the CDR3 is TGTGCCAGCTCGGGCGGGAGCCAAGAGACCCAGTACTTC. Combining the CDR3 with reference TRBV18 and TRBJ2-5 gives the whole variable domain NAGVMQNPRHLVRRRGQEARLRCSPMKGHSHVYWYRQLPEEGLKFMVYLQKENIIDESGMPKERFSAEFPKEGPSILRIQQVVRGDSAAYFCASSGGSQETQYFGPGTRLLVL.

V usage is TRBV6-5 and J usage is TRBJ1-5; TRBD1 is a possible D gene (6 bases). The CDR3 runs 14 residues. CDR1 and CDR2 from the germline V gene are MNHEY and SVGAGI. Deletions cut 5 bases from V and 6 bases from J, with 14 bases between. The CDR3 region is CASSPRQAGQPQHF. CDR3 DNA: TGTGCCAGCAGTCCGAGACAGGCTGGTCAGCCCCAGCATTTT.

The chain combines TRBV7-2 with TRBJ1-5, with 7 bases lining up with TRBD1. The germline V gene encodes CDR1 SGHTA and CDR2 FQGNSA. The V and J ends lost 5 bases and 6 bases, in that order; junction bases with no gene match: 4. This CDR3 region has 13 residues. The CDR3 nucleotides are TGTGCCAGCAGCCAGGACAGGACTCAGCCCCAGCATTTT. Residues: CASSQDRTQPQHF. Full variable domain (outside the CDR3, taken from reference TRBV7-2 and TRBJ1-5): GAGVSQSPSNKVTEKGKDVELRCDPISGHTALYWYRQSLGQGLEFLIYFQGNSAPDKSGLPSDRFSAERTGGSVSTLTIQRTQQEDSAVYLCASSQDRTQPQHFGDGTRLSIL.

Only one count was recorded for this clone. V is TRBV30 and J is TRBJ1-2, with no clear D. CDR3 length equals 14 residues. Germline assignment: CDR1 GTSNPN and CDR2 SVGIG (reference sequence). V was clipped by 0 bases and J by 2 bases, with 10 bases between them. The CDR3: CAWSVSVTNYGYTF. CDR3 bases: TGTGCCTGGAGTGTGTCGGTGACGAACTATGGCTACACCTTC.